Shown below are 9 T cell receptor beta chains from a single sample sequenced in a study of cytomegalovirus exposure and HLA in healthy donors. The PCR ran on 60 Vbeta and 13 Jbeta primers. Profiled with immunoSEQ multiplex PCR; TCRdb holds only in-frame clones, not every one. The table records 85,000 to 120,000 clones, 70% to 85% of them present only once. The sequencing input was PBMCs. These receptors were collected from a boy younger than 18 in good health and CMV-seronegative.

The chain joins TRBV5-6 to TRBJ2-7, with 8 nucleotides matching TRBD1. The CDR3 sequence is 13 residues long. J lost 4 bases, V lost 4 bases, and 4 bases had no gene match. Germline loops: CDR1 SGHDT, CDR2 YYEEEE. The CDR3 DNA follows: TGTGCCAGCAGCGCAGACAGGGGTTACGAGCAGTACTTC. This gives the protein CASSADRGYEQYF.

The V and J genes are TRBV30 and TRBJ1-2; 9 bases map to TRBD1. The CDR3 contains 12 residues. Unmatched junction bases numbered 4, after V lost 3 bases and J lost 8 bases. The V gene's germline CDR1 is GTSNPN and CDR2 SVGIG (reference sequence). CDR3 sequence: CAWSDRGFGYTF. The CDR3 DNA reads as TGTGCCTGGAGCGACAGGGGGTTCGGCTACACCTTC.

This clone came up once. The V gene is TRBV5-1, the J gene TRBJ2-3; 8 nucleotides line up with TRBD1. The CDR3 sequence is 15 residues long. The germline CDR1 and CDR2 sequences are SGHRS and YFSETQ. V dropped 9 bases and J dropped 0; count of bases not matched to a gene: 9. CDR3 loop: CATRTGLRSTDTQYF. The CDR3 DNA reads TGCGCCACCAGGACAGGGCTACGCAGCACAGATACGCAGTATTTT.

This rearrangement joins TRBV30 to TRBJ1-2, with D possibly TRBD1 on 5 matching bases. CDR1 GTSNPN and CDR2 SVGIG come from the germline V gene (reference sequence). Deletions cut 3 bases from V and 5 bases from J, with 13 bases between. The CDR3 is 13 amino acids. The CDR3 nucleotides are TGTGCCTGGAGGGCACACGGGGGATATGGCTACACCTTC. Its protein product is CAWRAHGGYGYTF.

There are a few counts of this clone. J is TRBJ2-7 and V is TRBV30; D remains ambiguous. The V gene lost 0 bases and the J gene lost 3 bases, with 9 bases spanning the gap. The germline V gene encodes CDR1 GTSNPN and CDR2 SVGIG (reference sequence). CDR3 length: 13 residues. The CDR3 loop reads CAWSVNSLYEQYF. The CDR3 nucleotides read TGTGCCTGGAGTGTTAACAGCCTCTACGAGCAGTACTTC.

The chain joins TRBV6-1 to TRBJ2-7; 10 positions match TRBD2. This CDR3 is 16 amino acids long. Germline V gives CDR1 MNHNS, CDR2 SASEGT. The trim removed 4 bases at V and 3 bases at J, leaving 9 bases unmatched. CDR3 protein: CASSAGLAGVVYEQYF. CDR3 nucleotides: TGTGCCAGCAGTGCAGGCCTAGCGGGAGTTGTCTACGAGCAGTACTTC.

The gene calls are TRBV11-3 and TRBJ2-7; 12 nucleotides match TRBD2. Germline V lookup: CDR1 SGHNT, CDR2 YENEEA. The CDR3 extends over 17 amino acids. V gave up 0 bases and J gave up 2 bases; unmatched junction bases: 5. The CDR3 sequence is CASSLEASGRATYEQYF. CDR3 bases: TGTGCCAGCAGCTTAGAAGCTAGCGGGAGGGCAACCTACGAGCAGTACTTC.

The chain joins TRBV4-3 to TRBJ2-7; unclear D gene. V was cut by 1 base and J by 2 bases, with 9 bases left in between. The CDR3 has 14 amino acids. Germline V gives CDR1 LGHNA, CDR2 YSLEER. The CDR3 region has the DNA TGCGCCAGCAGCCAAGGGTACGGTCCCTACGAGCAGTACTTC. It is translated as CASSQGYGPYEQYF.

Concerning this clone itself: No conserved phenylalanine or tryptophan is present at the end of the CDR3, so a read error is the likely explanation. The rearrangement joins TRBV28 to TRBJ2-3; 10 bases match TRBD2. V lost 8 bases to trimming and J lost 1 base; unmatched junction nucleotides: 3. The CDR3 extends over 14 amino acids. Germline values: CDR1 MDHEN, CDR2 SYDVKM. Here the CDR3 DNA reads TGTGCCAGCGGAAGCGGGGGGGGCACAGATACGCAGTATGTT. This sequence encodes CASGSGGGTDTQYV.